The 15 T cell receptor beta chains below come from one sample, sequenced in a study of vaccination and CD4 T cells after COVID-19. Sequencing of the DNA from cultured CD4+ T cells was carried out with the Oncomine TCR Beta short-read assay. TCRdb re-analysed the PCR reads in MiXCR, keeping a single row per CDR3 protein. The sample shows around 13,000 distinct CDR3 sequences, approximately 50% of them seen only once. Treatment meaning: approximately 9-day PBMC culture with coronavirus spike peptide pools or control peptides (ViraFEST assay). These TCRs' antigens remain unknown. Sequencing was done on a sample of CD4+ T cells from blood, cultured in vitro. These receptors were obtained from a human donor who had recovered from COVID-19.

The genes are TRBV11-2 and TRBJ1-2; D unresolved. This CDR3 region has 13 residues. Between the trimmed V and J ends, which lost 0 bases and 3 bases, there was a span of 5 bases. Germline V lookup: CDR1 SGHAT, CDR2 FQNNGV. The CDR3 sequence: CASSLDTYYGYTF. DNA for the CDR3: TGTGCCAGCAGCTTAGACACCTACTATGGCTACACCTTC.

This clonotype was recorded a few times. J is TRBJ1-4 and V is TRBV20-1; 11 bases match TRBD1. The V gene end was trimmed by 5 bases and the J gene end by 8 bases; junction bases not matched to a gene: 13. CDR1 is DFQATT, CDR2 SNEGSKA, per germline (reference sequence). The CDR3 spans 16 residues. The CDR3 region is CSAPGTGGYLQEKLFF. The CDR3 region has the DNA TGCAGTGCTCCCGGGACAGGGGGTTACTTACAGGAAAAACTGTTTTTT.

The J gene is TRBJ2-5, the V gene TRBV6-1; 12 bases are shared with TRBD2. With 6 bases clipped from V and 4 bases from J, the junction kept 9 bases outside the gene matches. This CDR3 comprises 16 residues. CDR1 is MNHNS and CDR2 is SASEGT in the germline V gene. In DNA form, the CDR3 reads TGTGCCAGCAGCCGACCTAGCGGGGGGGTCGGAGAGACCCAGTACTTC. The encoded protein is CASSRPSGGVGETQYF.

In this sample, this clonotype turned up a few times. The V gene is TRBV2, the J gene TRBJ1-5, with TRBD1 as a possible D gene (6 bases). Trimming removed 3 bases at V and 6 bases at J, with 12 bases between. CDR1 and CDR2 from the germline V gene are SNHLY and FYNNEI. The CDR3 contains 14 residues. This CDR3 is CASSEGGHGQPQHF. As DNA, the CDR3 is TGTGCCAGCAGTGAGGGGGGGCACGGTCAGCCCCAGCATTTT.

The chain carries TRBV28 and TRBJ2-3; possibly TRBD1 or TRBD2 for D (5 bases each). The CDR3 runs 15 residues. CDR1 and CDR2 from the germline V gene are MDHEN and SYDVKM. Trimming stripped 1 base from V and 5 bases from J, with 13 bases between. Here the CDR3 DNA reads TGTGCCAGCAGTTTATTTTCCGGGGCAGTAGATACGCAGTATTTT. Protein: CASSLFSGAVDTQYF.

This clonotype was observed a few times. The rearrangement uses TRBV12-3 or TRBV12-4 and TRBJ1-2, with unresolved D. Trimming took off 3 bases at V and 3 bases at J, with 5 bases between the two ends. The CDR3 covers 12 residues. The CDR3 DNA follows: TGTGCCAGCAGTTTTGCTTACTATGGCTACACCTTC. Protein product: CASSFAYYGYTF.

V is TRBV19 and J is TRBJ2-1, with 10 bases aligning to TRBD2. V lost 3 bases, J lost 10 bases, and 6 bases stayed unmatched. The CDR3 covers 14 residues. Germline V CDR1 and CDR2: LNHDA, SQIVND (reference sequence). The CDR3 is CASSIALAGTEQFF. CDR3 nucleotides: TGTGCCAGTAGTATTGCACTAGCGGGAACGGAGCAGTTCTTC.

The rearrangement joins TRBV28 to TRBJ1-3; D remains unclear. The V and J ends lost 10 bases and 4 bases respectively, with 11 bases between them. The germline V gene has CDR1 MDHEN and CDR2 SYDVKM. This CDR3 has 12 residues. The CDR3 sequence is CATVAAGNTIYF. As DNA, the CDR3 is TGTGCCACCGTGGCGGCGGGAAACACCATATATTTT. Complete variable domain (other parts from reference TRBV28 and TRBJ1-3): DVKVTQSSRYLVKRTGEKVFLECVQDMDHENMFWYRQDPGLGLRLIYFSYDVKMKEKGDIPEGYSVSREKKERFSLILESASTNQTSMYLCATVAAGNTIYFGEGSWLTVV.

A few counts support this clonotype. The V gene is TRBV27, the J gene TRBJ2-3; D might be TRBD1 (6 bases). V dropped 5 bases and J dropped 2 bases, with 17 bases sitting between them. CDR3 size: 16 residues. Per germline, CDR1 MNHEY and CDR2 SMNVEV (reference sequence). The CDR3 nucleotides are TGTGCCAGCAGTATCACAGGGAGTCTCAACACAGATACGCAGTATTTT. The encoded protein is CASSITGSLNTDTQYF.

This clonotype was detected only once. As DNA, the CDR3 is TGTGCCAGCAGCTTGGGGGGGGGTGGAAATTCACCCCTCCACTTT. It codes for CASSLGGGGNSPLHF. The rearrangement links TRBV5-4 to TRBJ1-6, with TRBD1 as a possible D gene (5 bases). CDR1 is SGHNT, CDR2 YYREEE, per germline (reference sequence). V was clipped by 0 bases and J by 7 bases, with 11 bases between them. The CDR3 covers 15 residues.

This chain links TRBV5-1 with TRBJ2-2; D is unclear. This CDR3 has 15 amino acids. Germline CDR1 SGHRS, CDR2 YFSETQ. The V and J ends lost 0 bases and 6 bases respectively, with 12 bases between them. The CDR3 bases are TGCGCCAGCAGCTTGGAGTGGGGTATTGCCGGGGAGCTGTTTTTT. Amino acids: CASSLEWGIAGELFF.

The V gene is TRBV27, the J gene TRBJ2-2, with 8 bases matching TRBD1. V lost 8 bases to trimming and J lost 7 bases; unmatched junction nucleotides: 12. The germline V gene encodes CDR1 MNHEY and CDR2 SMNVEV (reference sequence). The CDR3 loop spans 15 amino acids. The CDR3 bases are TGTGCCAGCCGACTGTTCCAGGGGGCTGGCGGGGAGCTGTTTTTT. Translation: CASRLFQGAGGELFF.

The genes are TRBV10-3 and TRBJ2-1; 10 bases agree with TRBD2. With 10 bases clipped from V and 4 bases from J, the junction kept 4 bases outside the gene matches. Germline CDR1 reads ENHRY; CDR2 reads SYGVKD. This CDR3 comprises 13 residues. The CDR3 region has the DNA TGTGCCAGTGGACTAGCGGAATACAATGAGCAGTTCTTC. Translated: CASGLAEYNEQFF.

This rearrangement joins TRBV11-2 to TRBJ2-3, with a weak D call TRBD2 (7 bases). The CDR3 loop spans 12 amino acids. Germline V lookup: CDR1 SGHAT, CDR2 FQNNGV. V lost 10 bases to trimming and J lost 14 bases, with 22 bases between them. CDR3 DNA: TGTGCCACCTCCGGTGGCGGGGGCCGCCTGTATTTT. Its protein product is CATSGGGGRLYF.

The gene calls are TRBV6-1 and TRBJ2-7, with 10 positions matching TRBD2. Germline CDR1 is MNHNS and CDR2 is SASEGT. V was clipped by 5 bases and J by 2 bases; unmatched bases: 6. This CDR3 is built from 15 residues. The CDR3 DNA reads as TGTGCCAGCAGTCGCACTAGCGGGGACACCTACGAGCAGTACTTC. Encoded protein: CASSRTSGDTYEQYF.